Listed below are T cell receptor beta chains from one sample, sequenced in a study of response to subunit inactivated influenza vaccine. TCRdb reanalysed the RT-PCR reads using MiXCR and keeps one entry per CDR3 protein. The sample contains hundreds of thousands of distinct CDR3 sequences, 14% of which appear only once. Sequencing was performed on PBMCs from blood, taken 14 to 15 days before vaccination. The receptors derive from a man aged 45-65 years who received an inactivated influenza vaccine. Each CDR3 is given with its conserved first and last residue. D genes are given only for firm matches. Some rows have no size entry. The others give once, few or many, or a class for an expanded clone.

d_call: TRBD2
v_call: TRBV5-1
clone_size: many
j_call: TRBJ2-1
cdr3_aa: CASRPQLRGDNEQFF
cdr3_nt: TGCGCCAGCCGCCCTCAGTTACGGGGGGACAATGAGCAGTTCTTC

d_call: .
v_call: TRBV5-1
clone_size: .
j_call: TRBJ2-1
cdr3_aa: CASSLGARQDEQFF
cdr3_nt: TGCGCCAGCAGCTTGGGGGCTAGGCAAGATGAGCAGTTCTTC

d_call: .
v_call: TRBV6-2/TRBV6-3
clone_size: few
j_call: TRBJ2-1
cdr3_aa: CASSYMDSPSYNEQFF
cdr3_nt: TGTGCCAGCAGTTACATGGACTCCCCATCCTACAATGAGCAGTTCTTC

d_call: TRBD1
v_call: TRBV11-1
clone_size: .
j_call: TRBJ2-4
cdr3_aa: CASSLWPRGQGAKNIQYF
cdr3_nt: TGTGCCAGCAGCTTATGGCCTCGCGGACAGGGGGCCAAAAACATTCAGTACTTC

d_call: TRBD2
v_call: TRBV20-1
clone_size: many
j_call: TRBJ2-5
cdr3_aa: CSARESGSQETQYF
cdr3_nt: TGCAGTGCTAGAGAGAGCGGGAGCCAAGAGACCCAGTACTTC

d_call: .
v_call: TRBV5-1
clone_size: few
j_call: TRBJ2-3
cdr3_aa: CASSLGPISTDTQYF
cdr3_nt: TGCGCCAGCAGCTTGGGTCCCATTAGCACAGATACGCAGTATTTT

d_call: .
v_call: TRBV20-1
clone_size: .
j_call: TRBJ2-1
cdr3_aa: CSAGTAAGNYNEQFF
cdr3_nt: TGCAGTGCAGGCACCGCAGCGGGCAACTACAATGAGCAGTTCTTC

d_call: .
v_call: TRBV6-4
clone_size: few
j_call: TRBJ2-1
cdr3_aa: CASSDWRRGREMFF
cdr3_nt: TGTGCCAGCAGTGACTGGCGCAGGGGTAGGGAAATGTTCTTC

d_call: TRBD1
v_call: TRBV12-3/TRBV12-4
clone_size: .
j_call: TRBJ2-5
cdr3_aa: CASRSGTGPQETQYF
cdr3_nt: TGTGCCAGCAGGTCCGGGACAGGGCCACAAGAGACCCAGTACTTC

d_call: .
v_call: TRBV7-2
clone_size: many
j_call: TRBJ2-1
cdr3_aa: CASSLLLWVGEQFF
cdr3_nt: TGTGCCAGCAGCTTACTATTATGGGTAGGCGAGCAGTTCTTC

d_call: .
v_call: TRBV6-2/TRBV6-3
clone_size: few
j_call: TRBJ2-7
cdr3_aa: CASAKGQASSSYEQYF
cdr3_nt: TGTGCCAGCGCTAAAGGGCAGGCGTCGTCCTCCTACGAGCAGTACTTC

d_call: TRBD1
v_call: TRBV7-9
clone_size: once
j_call: TRBJ1-4
cdr3_aa: CASSYGQGSEKLFF
cdr3_nt: TGTGCCAGCAGCTATGGACAGGGTAGTGAAAAACTGTTTTTT

d_call: .
v_call: TRBV25-1
clone_size: many
j_call: TRBJ2-2
cdr3_aa: CASSESRGVTGELFF
cdr3_nt: TGTGCCAGCAGTGAGTCCAGAGGGGTCACCGGGGAGCTGTTTTTT

d_call: .
v_call: TRBV15
clone_size: few
j_call: TRBJ1-3
cdr3_aa: CATSRAPNSGNTIYF
cdr3_nt: TGTGCCACCAGCAGAGCACCCAACTCTGGAAACACCATATATTTT

d_call: .
v_call: TRBV5-1
clone_size: few
j_call: TRBJ1-4
cdr3_aa: CASSFGGGTSDEKLFF
cdr3_nt: TGCGCCAGCAGCTTCGGGGGCGGGACGTCGGATGAAAAACTGTTTTTT

d_call: TRBD1
v_call: TRBV7-3
clone_size: .
j_call: TRBJ2-2
cdr3_aa: CASSLTTGVGELFF
cdr3_nt: TGTGCCAGCAGCTTAACTACAGGGGTGGGGGAGCTGTTTTTT

d_call: .
v_call: TRBV7-2
clone_size: .
j_call: TRBJ1-6
cdr3_aa: CASSPTVLTYNSPLHF
cdr3_nt: TGTGCCAGCAGCCCCACAGTTCTTACCTATAATTCACCCCTCCACTTT

d_call: TRBD2
v_call: TRBV10-3
clone_size: .
j_call: TRBJ2-7
cdr3_aa: CAIAGTSGGRSSYEQYF
cdr3_nt: TGTGCCATCGCCGGGACTAGCGGGGGGAGGAGCTCCTACGAGCAGTACTTC

d_call: .
v_call: TRBV3-1
clone_size: .
j_call: TRBJ1-6
cdr3_aa: CASSQGWSPLHF
cdr3_nt: TGTGCCAGCAGCCAGGGGTGGTCACCCCTCCACTTT

d_call: .
v_call: TRBV29-1
clone_size: few
j_call: TRBJ2-7
cdr3_aa: CSVLRPPPSYEQYF
cdr3_nt: TGCAGCGTCCTAAGGCCCCCCCCTTCCTACGAGCAGTACTTC

d_call: .
v_call: TRBV15
clone_size: few
j_call: TRBJ2-5
cdr3_aa: CATSRDGSAGETQYF
cdr3_nt: TGTGCCACCAGCAGAGATGGCAGTGCAGGGGAGACCCAGTACTTC

d_call: TRBD2
v_call: TRBV25-1
clone_size: .
j_call: TRBJ2-2
cdr3_aa: CASSELIAGHNTGELFF
cdr3_nt: TGTGCCAGCAGTGAATTGATAGCGGGTCATAACACCGGGGAGCTGTTTTTT

d_call: .
v_call: TRBV2
clone_size: few
j_call: TRBJ2-3
cdr3_aa: CASSGLGDTQYF
cdr3_nt: TGTGCCAGCAGTGGTTTGGGTGATACGCAGTATTTT

d_call: TRBD2
v_call: TRBV12-3/TRBV12-4
clone_size: .
j_call: TRBJ2-1
cdr3_aa: CASSRIAGGPFVSEQFF
cdr3_nt: TGTGCCAGCAGCCGCATAGCGGGAGGGCCGTTTGTTAGTGAGCAGTTCTTC

d_call: TRBD2
v_call: TRBV7-8
clone_size: .
j_call: TRBJ2-3
cdr3_aa: CASSMSGGGTTDTQYF
cdr3_nt: TGTGCCAGCAGCATGTCTGGCGGGGGGACCACAGATACGCAGTATTTT

d_call: TRBD2
v_call: TRBV28
clone_size: few
j_call: TRBJ2-1
cdr3_aa: CASRRLAGGGYNEQFF
cdr3_nt: TGTGCCAGCAGGAGACTAGCGGGAGGCGGTTACAATGAGCAGTTCTTC

d_call: TRBD2
v_call: TRBV5-8
clone_size: .
j_call: TRBJ2-3
cdr3_aa: CASSRLRETSADTQYF
cdr3_nt: TGTGCCAGCAGCCGATTAAGAGAGACTAGCGCAGATACGCAGTATTTT

d_call: TRBD1
v_call: TRBV10-3
clone_size: many
j_call: TRBJ1-6
cdr3_aa: CAISSSSDRDSPLHF
cdr3_nt: TGTGCCATCAGTTCCTCCTCCGACAGGGATTCACCCCTCCACTTT

d_call: .
v_call: TRBV20-1
clone_size: few
j_call: TRBJ1-2
cdr3_aa: CSANGGSNGYTF
cdr3_nt: TGCAGTGCCAACGGGGGGTCCAATGGCTACACCTTC